A selection of T cell receptor beta chains follows, all from one sample in a study of blood T cells in healthy people across ages. TCRdb analysed the 5' RACE reads with MiXCR anew, one entry per CDR3 protein. The table shows some 1,800,000 distinct CDR3 sequences, with approximately 39% occurring only once. The sequencing input was blood. These receptors originate from a human donor in good health. The CDR3 runs from the conserved cysteine through the conserved F or W. A D gene is named only where the DNA matches it firmly. Expanded clones get a size class; other rows say once, few or many, or leave the size out.

TRBD1	once	TRBV12-3/TRBV12-4	TRBJ1-1	16	CASSWDRGRVYTEAFF	TGTGCCAGCAGTTGGGACAGGGGCAGGGTATACACTGAAGCTTTCTTT
.	many	TRBV11-2	TRBJ2-3	14	CASSSQDEMDTQYF	TGTGCCAGCAGCTCCCAAGATGAGATGGATACGCAGTATTTT
TRBD2	few	TRBV20-1	TRBJ2-3	14	CSAKRGGTTDTQYF	TGCAGTGCTAAGAGGGGAGGGACCACAGATACGCAGTATTTT
TRBD1	.	TRBV15	TRBJ1-4	16	CATSSPLRQGSGKRFF	TGTGCCACCAGCAGTCCCTTACGACAGGGGAGTGGAAAACGGTTTTTT
.	.	TRBV10-2	TRBJ2-1	10	CASSESEQFF	TGCGCCAGCAGTGAGTCGGAGCAGTTCTTC
TRBD1	.	TRBV12-5	TRBJ1-2	16	CASGFDRERLSGGYTF	TGTGCTAGTGGTTTCGACAGGGAGAGATTAAGTGGTGGCTACACCTTC
TRBD2	many	TRBV20-1	TRBJ2-3	15	CSAPSGGVSTDTQYF	TGCAGTGCCCCCTCGGGGGGAGTGAGCACAGATACGCAGTATTTT
.	.	TRBV4-1	TRBJ2-5	16	CASSQDAAGSQETQYF	TGCGCCAGCAGCCAAGACGCCGCGGGTAGCCAAGAGACCCAGTACTTC
.	many	TRBV15	TRBJ1-2	14	CATSRDRANYGYTF	TGTGCCACCAGCAGAGATCGAGCTAACTATGGCTACACCTTC
TRBD1	.	TRBV6-1	TRBJ2-7	14	CVSTPTGGDYEQYF	TGTGTCAGCACCCCGACAGGGGGGGATTACGAGCAGTACTTC
.	.	TRBV12-3/TRBV12-4	TRBJ1-5	14	CASSLGGGKEPQHF	TGTGCCAGCAGTTTGGGTGGAGGGAAAGAGCCCCAGCATTTT
.	few	TRBV29-1	TRBJ2-2	13	CSAAGGDTGELFF	TGCAGCGCCGCTGGGGGCGACACCGGGGAGCTGTTTTTT
TRBD1	few	TRBV7-8	TRBJ2-7	14	CASGSGDRDYEQYF	TGTGCCAGCGGATCGGGGGACAGGGATTACGAGCAGTACTTC
.	.	TRBV10-3	TRBJ1-1	13	CAISVGGQAEAFF	TGTGCCATCAGTGTGGGGGGGCAGGCTGAAGCTTTCTTT
.	.	TRBV20-1	TRBJ2-3	17	CSARVYGLFPSTDTQYF	TGCAGTGCTAGAGTATACGGACTGTTCCCCAGCACAGATACGCAGTATTTT
TRBD1	.	TRBV10-3	TRBJ2-7	16	CAISETGTGGFYEQYF	TGTGCCATCAGTGAGACCGGGACAGGGGGATTCTACGAGCAGTACTTC
.	few	TRBV4-1	TRBJ2-7	17	CASSQEESREFPYEQYF	TGCGCCAGCAGCCAAGAGGAGAGCAGGGAGTTCCCCTACGAGCAGTACTTC
.	.	TRBV29-1	TRBJ1-2	14	CSVRAGTRNYGYTF	TGCAGCGTTCGAGCAGGGACACGAAACTATGGCTACACCTTC
TRBD2	.	TRBV20-1	TRBJ2-7	15	CSARERGLETYEQYF	TGCAGTGCTAGAGAAAGGGGACTAGAAACCTACGAGCAGTACTTC
.	.	TRBV12-3/TRBV12-4	TRBJ1-3	14	CASSLVLLWNTIYF	TGTGCCAGCAGTTTAGTCTTACTGTGGAACACCATATATTTT
TRBD1	few	TRBV5-1	TRBJ1-1	15	CASSFKQGIWTEAFF	TGCGCCAGCAGCTTCAAACAGGGGATCTGGACTGAAGCTTTCTTT
.	.	TRBV6-5	TRBJ1-1	14	CASQSVRSNTEAFF	TGTGCCAGCCAGAGCGTTAGGTCGAACACTGAAGCTTTCTTT
TRBD1	few	TRBV29-1	TRBJ1-2	15	CSVDRTLGQVYGYTF	TGCAGCGTTGATCGAACGTTGGGACAGGTTTATGGCTACACCTTC
TRBD1	.	TRBV12-3/TRBV12-4	TRBJ2-4	16	CASSPSSGTGSYERYF	TGTGCCAGCAGCCCTTCATCCGGGACAGGATCCTACGAGCGGTACTTC
.	.	TRBV11-2	TRBJ2-1	18	CASSLGQPSRGIYNEQFF	TGTGCCAGCAGCTTAGGCCAGCCTTCCCGCGGTATATACAATGAGCAGTTCTTC
TRBD1	.	TRBV4-3	TRBJ2-6	17	CASSQEGQVFGANVLTF	TGCGCCAGCAGCCAAGAGGGACAGGTTTTTGGGGCCAACGTTCTGACTTTC
.	.	TRBV12-3/TRBV12-4	TRBJ2-7	13	CASSYRWEDEQYF	TGTGCCAGCAGTTACAGATGGGAGGACGAGCAGTACTTC
TRBD2	many	TRBV7-3	TRBJ2-3	17	CASSLLGGDPSTDTQYF	TGTGCCAGCAGCTTACTCGGGGGGGACCCTAGCACAGATACGCAGTATTTT
.	.	TRBV7-2	TRBJ2-1	12	CASSPPGPEQFF	TGTGCCAGCAGCCCCCCGGGCCCAGAGCAGTTCTTC
TRBD2	.	TRBV12-3/TRBV12-4	TRBJ2-3	15	CASSSPSGGADTQYF	TGTGCCAGCAGCTCCCCTAGCGGGGGGGCTGATACGCAGTATTTT
.	.	TRBV20-1	TRBJ1-2	15	CGATISDIPNYGYTF	TGCGGTGCAACAATATCGGACATCCCCAACTATGGCTACACCTTC
.	few	TRBV11-2	TRBJ2-4	15	CASSPESLAKNIQYF	TGTGCCAGCAGCCCAGAGTCCCTAGCCAAAAACATTCAGTACTTC
.	many	TRBV2	TRBJ1-5	14	CASSGGGSNQPQHF	TGTGCCAGCAGTGGCGGCGGGTCCAATCAGCCCCAGCATTTT
TRBD2	few	TRBV29-1	TRBJ2-1	15	CSSKRGGGAVNEQFF	TGCAGCTCGAAACGGGGCGGGGGGGCTGTTAATGAGCAGTTCTTC
.	few	TRBV7-2	TRBJ1-2	15	CASSHLDRPLGGYTF	TGTGCCAGCAGCCATCTGGACAGACCCTTGGGGGGCTACACCTTC
TRBD1	.	TRBV27	TRBJ1-6	16	CASSLRGQGGGSPLHF	TGTGCCAGCAGTTTAAGAGGCCAGGGGGGAGGTTCACCCCTCCACTTT
.	few	TRBV12-3/TRBV12-4	TRBJ1-5	12	CASSFGVRPQHF	TGTGCCAGCAGTTTCGGGGTGAGGCCCCAGCATTTT
TRBD1	.	TRBV7-9	TRBJ1-4	16	CASSVDGQGGAEKLFF	TGTGCCAGCAGCGTCGACGGACAGGGAGGAGCTGAAAAACTGTTTTTT
TRBD2	.	TRBV12-3/TRBV12-4	TRBJ2-1	17	CASSLAPRAGDYNEQFF	TGTGCCAGCAGTTTAGCGCCGCGGGCGGGGGACTACAATGAGCAGTTCTTC
TRBD1	.	TRBV6-2/TRBV6-3	TRBJ1-4	14	CASSRTGLNEKLFF	TGTGCCAGCAGTCGGACAGGCCTGAATGAAAAACTGTTTTTT
.	few	TRBV7-2	TRBJ2-1	18	CASSLAPYTARFNNEQFF	TGTGCCAGCAGCTTAGCACCCTATACAGCCCGATTCAACAATGAGCAGTTCTTC
TRBD1	.	TRBV7-3	TRBJ2-7	17	CASSPGHRDRGPYEQYF	TGTGCCAGCAGCCCCGGGCACCGGGACAGGGGTCCTTACGAGCAGTACTTC